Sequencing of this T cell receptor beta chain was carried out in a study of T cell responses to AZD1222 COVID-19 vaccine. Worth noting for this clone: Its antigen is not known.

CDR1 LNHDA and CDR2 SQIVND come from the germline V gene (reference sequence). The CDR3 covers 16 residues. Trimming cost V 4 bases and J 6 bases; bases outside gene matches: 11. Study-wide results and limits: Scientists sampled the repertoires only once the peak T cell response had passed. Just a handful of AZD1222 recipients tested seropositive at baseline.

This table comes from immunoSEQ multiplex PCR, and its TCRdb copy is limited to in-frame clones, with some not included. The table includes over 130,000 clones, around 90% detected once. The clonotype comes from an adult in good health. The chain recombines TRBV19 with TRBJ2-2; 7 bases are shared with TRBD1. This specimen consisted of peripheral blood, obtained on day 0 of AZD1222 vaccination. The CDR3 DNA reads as TGTGCCAGTAGTACCCGGGACAGATCATGGGCCGGGGAGCTGTTTTTT. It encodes CASSTRDRSWAGELFF.